A single sample is the source of the 11 T cell receptor beta chains below, sequenced in a study of cytomegalovirus exposure and HLA in healthy donors. PCR primers comprised 60 Vbeta and 13 Jbeta primers. TCRdb's copy holds only in-frame clones and misses some; the assay was immunoSEQ multiplex PCR. Counted here are some 180,000 clones, roughly 9.5% occurring once; the ten biggest clones make up less than 1.5%. The source material was PBMCs. These receptor sequences come from a woman aged 25 to 39 in good health and CMV-seropositive.

The V gene is TRBV10-3, the J gene TRBJ2-2; 7 bases are shared with TRBD2. V dropped 0 bases and J dropped 1; count of bases not matched to a gene: 5. Germline CDR1 reads ENHRY; CDR2 reads SYGVKD. This CDR3 is 17 amino acids long. CDR3 coding DNA: TGTGCCATCAGTGAGTCGGTCGCTAGCGGGAACACCGGGGAGCTGTTTTTT. Translated: CAISESVASGNTGELFF.

J is TRBJ2-4 and V is TRBV19; the D is unclear. V lost 3 bases and J 3 bases, leaving 9 bases between the germline ends. CDR3 length equals 14 residues. Germline CDR1 and CDR2: LNHDA and SQIVND (reference sequence). CDR3 protein: CASSINGDKNIQYF. CDR3 bases: TGTGCCAGTAGTATTAATGGAGACAAAAACATTCAGTACTTC.

V gene TRBV7-2 combines with J gene TRBJ2-5; D possibly corresponds to TRBD2 (5 bases). With the DNA end fitting TRBJ2-7 better, the J assignment may be wrong. CDR1 is SGHTA and CDR2 is FQGNSA in the germline V gene. The CDR3 is made up of 15 amino acids. The CDR3 DNA is TGTGCCAGCAGCTTAGTTTCTGGACTCCATAACGAGCAGTACTTC. Its protein product is CASSLVSGLHNEQYF.

This clone was picked up a small number of times. The gene calls are TRBV29-1 and TRBJ1-1; TRBD1 matches at 8 bases. V lost 6 bases, J lost 0 bases, and 3 bases stayed unmatched. CDR1 SQVTM and CDR2 ANQGSEA come from the germline V gene. This CDR3 is built from 13 residues. The CDR3 loop reads CSVGGQVNTEAFF. The DNA of the CDR3 is TGCAGCGTGGGGGGACAGGTGAACACTGAAGCTTTCTTT.

The chain couples TRBV5-1 to TRBJ2-5, with 8 bases fitting TRBD2. Germline loops: CDR1 SGHRS, CDR2 YFSETQ. This CDR3 has 15 residues. Trimming cost V 6 bases and J 4 bases; bases outside gene matches: 11. Here the CDR3 DNA reads TGCGCCAGCAAGGAGGGGAGCCTAGCGGGAGAGACCCAGTACTTC. It specifies CASKEGSLAGETQYF.

The chain employs TRBV27 and TRBJ2-7; tentatively, D is TRBD2 (6 bases). CDR1 and CDR2 (germline): MNHEY, SMNVEV (reference sequence). V lost 7 bases, J lost 3 bases, and 10 bases lay in between. This CDR3 region has 12 residues. As DNA, the CDR3 is TGTGCCAGCATGGGACTCCGCTACGAGCAGTACTTC. Amino acid sequence: CASMGLRYEQYF.

This clone has a handful of counts. The chain employs TRBV5-1 and TRBJ2-7; the match to TRBD2 covers 10 bases. After removal of 0 bases from V and 3 bases from J, the junction contained 6 bases not matched to a gene. Germline V gives CDR1 SGHRS, CDR2 YFSETQ. This CDR3 spans 16 amino acids. The CDR3, as DNA: TGCGCCAGCAGCTTGGCCGTGAGCGGGAGGGTCTACGAGCAGTACTTC. Protein product: CASSLAVSGRVYEQYF.

This chain joins TRBV19 and TRBJ1-5; D not certain. Per the germline V gene, CDR1 is LNHDA and CDR2 is SQIVND (reference sequence). The CDR3 contains 13 residues. Between the trimmed V and J ends, which lost 7 bases and 0 bases, there was a span of 7 bases. CDR3 nucleotides: TGTGCCAGTACAGGATATAGCAATCAGCCCCAGCATTTT. Translated, it gives CASTGYSNQPQHF.

The V call is TRBV11-2, the J call TRBJ2-1, with a weak D call TRBD2 (5 bases). CDR1 and CDR2 from the germline V gene are SGHAT and FQNNGV. This CDR3 is 16 amino acids long. V lost 5 bases and J lost 0, with 14 bases in between. CDR3 sequence: CASSLDWGSSYNEQFF. CDR3 DNA: TGTGCCAGCAGCCTGGACTGGGGAAGCTCCTACAATGAGCAGTTCTTC.

The chain joins TRBV27 to TRBJ2-1; D possibly corresponds to TRBD2 (5 bases). This CDR3 has 14 residues. Germline-derived CDR1 and CDR2 are MNHEY and SMNVEV (reference sequence). Trimming stripped 10 bases from V and 8 bases from J, with 21 bases between. CDR3 DNA sequence: TGTGCCACCGGAGGAGTCAAGGTTTTACATGAGCAGTTCTTC. It codes for CATGGVKVLHEQFF.

J is TRBJ2-1 and V is TRBV6-1, with 8 bases lining up with TRBD1. J lost 6 bases, V lost 4 bases, and 8 bases had no gene match. Germline loops: CDR1 MNHNS, CDR2 SASEGT. This CDR3 is 15 amino acids long. In DNA, the CDR3 is TGTGCCAGCAGTGTTCAGGGGGCGTTGGTCAATGAGCAGTTCTTC. Its protein product is CASSVQGALVNEQFF.